Listed below are T cell receptor beta chains from one sample, sequenced in a study of shared clonotypes between healthy human individuals. TCRdb's table, derived via immunoSEQ multiplex PCR, lists solely in-frame clones and lacks some. The table includes about 96,000 clones, approximately 75% detected once. The sample comprised memory CD8+ T cells sorted from blood. The source of these receptors is a man aged 25 to 40 in good health. CDR3s include the opening cysteine and the closing phenylalanine or tryptophan. A D gene is named only where the DNA matches it firmly. Only part of the rows carry a size: once, few, many, or a class if the clone is expanded.

size	V	J	D	DNA	CDR3
NA	TRBV6-6	TRBJ1-5	TRBD1	TGTGCCAGCAGCCCCACAGGGGGGGGTCAGCCCCAGCATTTT	CASSPTGGGQPQHF
NA	TRBV13	TRBJ2-7	NA	TGTGCCAGCAGCCCCTGGACAGGGAGGGACGAGCAGTACTTC	CASSPWTGRDEQYF
NA	TRBV4-3	TRBJ2-7	TRBD2	TGCGCCAGCAGCCAAGATAGGCTAGCGGTGGGGGAGCAGTACTTC	CASSQDRLAVGEQYF
NA	TRBV25-1	TRBJ1-1	NA	TGTGCCAGCAGTGTAGGCGGTGGGAACACTGAAGCTTTCTTT	CASSVGGGNTEAFF
NA	TRBV6-5	TRBJ2-7	NA	TGTGCCAGCAATGACGCATCCTACGAGCAGTACTTC	CASNDASYEQYF
NA	TRBV29-1	TRBJ2-1	NA	TGCAGCGTTGAAGGGTGGAAGGAAAGTGAGCAGTTCTTC	CSVEGWKESEQFF
NA	TRBV9	TRBJ2-1	TRBD2	TGTGCCAGCAGCGCCGGGAGGGCCAGACCAGAGCAGTTCTTC	CASSAGRARPEQFF
once	TRBV7-6	TRBJ2-2	TRBD2	TGTGCCAGCACCCTAGGGGAGGGGACTAGCGCGACCGGGGAGCTGTTTTTT	CASTLGEGTSATGELFF
few	TRBV6-6	TRBJ1-1	TRBD1	TGTGCCAGCAGAGGGACAGGGGTTACTGAAGCTTTCTTT	CASRGTGVTEAFF
few	TRBV2	TRBJ2-1	TRBD1	TGTGCCAGCAGTACCTTCCGGGACAGGGGTCACAATGAGCAGTTCTTC	CASSTFRDRGHNEQFF
once	TRBV28	TRBJ2-1	NA	TGTGCCAGCAGCCGGAGTTACAATGAGCAGTTCTTC	CASSRSYNEQFF
NA	TRBV6-5	TRBJ2-3	NA	TGTGCCAGCAGTTTGGCGGGTGTCACAGATACGCAGTATTTT	CASSLAGVTDTQYF
NA	TRBV5-6	TRBJ1-1	NA	TGTGCCAGCAGCTTGTATTACGGCGTTCCTGAAGCTTTCTTT	CASSLYYGVPEAFF
NA	TRBV28	TRBJ2-3	NA	TGTGCCAGCAGTTCTCCAGGGCTAGATACGCAGTATTTT	CASSSPGLDTQYF
NA	TRBV7-9	TRBJ2-7	NA	TGTGCCAGCAGCTTAGGGTGGCGGGGTGAGCAGTACTTC	CASSLGWRGEQYF
once	TRBV5-4	TRBJ2-7	NA	TGTGCCAGCAGCTCAGAGCTGTACGAGCAGTACTTC	CASSSELYEQYF
NA	TRBV4-1	TRBJ2-1	NA	TGCGCCAGCAGCCATCTTACCTCTATTCACAATGAGCAGTTCTTC	CASSHLTSIHNEQFF
NA	TRBV28	TRBJ2-1	TRBD2	TGTGCCAGCCTCCGCCCGGGACTAGCGGGTACTGAGCAGTTCTTC	CASLRPGLAGTEQFF
many	TRBV5-1	TRBJ2-7	TRBD1	TGCGCCAGCAGCTTGGGGGACAGGGAGCAGTACTTC	CASSLGDREQYF
NA	TRBV28	TRBJ1-4	NA	TGTGCCAGCAGGAAGTCAGGGGAGGGGGAAAAACTGTTTTTT	CASRKSGEGEKLFF
many	TRBV29-1	TRBJ2-7	NA	TGCAGCGTTCTAGGGTTGAGCGAGCAGTACTTC	CSVLGLSEQYF
NA	TRBV28	TRBJ2-7	TRBD1	TGTGCCAGCAGACCCGGGACAGTCTACGAGCAGTACTTC	CASRPGTVYEQYF
NA	TRBV7-6	TRBJ1-3	NA	TGTGCCAGCAGCTCCCTCCAGGGAGTAGGCGGAAACACCATATATTTT	CASSSLQGVGGNTIYF
few	TRBV4-1	TRBJ2-1	TRBD2	TGCGCCAGCAGCCAAGATGGGGCGGGAGTGGGGTACAATGAGCAGTTCTTC	CASSQDGAGVGYNEQFF
NA	TRBV28	TRBJ2-7	NA	TGTGCCAGCAGTTCCGGGGGAGCCACCCCCTACGAGCAGTACTTC	CASSSGGATPYEQYF
NA	TRBV7-9	TRBJ2-1	NA	TGTGCCACCTCGAGGGTAGCGGAATCCTACAATGAGCAGTTCTTC	CATSRVAESYNEQFF
many	TRBV6-6	TRBJ2-7	TRBD2	TGTGCCAGCAGTTCTATCCGGGAGGGAATAACCTACGAGCAGTACTTC	CASSSIREGITYEQYF
few	TRBV28	TRBJ2-1	NA	TGTGCCAGTACCGTAGCGGACCCCTACAATGAGCAGTTCTTC	CASTVADPYNEQFF
NA	TRBV11-2	TRBJ2-7	NA	TGTGCCAGCAGCTTAGTGACCCAACTTCCCTACGAGCAGTACTTC	CASSLVTQLPYEQYF
NA	TRBV6-5	TRBJ2-3	TRBD2	TGTGCCAGCCGCCTAGCGGGAGGGCGAGATACGCAGTATTTT	CASRLAGGRDTQYF
NA	TRBV7-8	TRBJ2-7	TRBD1	TGTGCCAGCAGCTCTGGGACAGGGATTATCCGGCCGGCTTACGAGCAGTACTTC	CASSSGTGIIRPAYEQYF
few	TRBV6-5	TRBJ2-2	NA	TGTGCCAGCACAACCGGCGGATACACCGGGGAGCTGTTTTTT	CASTTGGYTGELFF